These 4 T cell receptor beta chains share one sample of origin, sequenced in a study of T cell clonality in common variable immunodeficiency. Study-level points and caveats: Reportedly, TCR beta sequences from common variable immunodeficiency showed fewer deletions and N-nucleotide insertions.

Produced via immunoSEQ multiplex PCR; TCRdb's table is partial and in-frame only. Observed in the sample are about 23,000 clones, none of them singletons. For these TCRs, the target antigens are not known. The specimen sequenced was peripheral blood mononuclear cells. These receptors all come from a human donor with common variable immunodeficiency.

This clone was observed a handful of times. The read ends 3 residues before the CDR3 terminus; that terminus is restored from the germline J gene. The genes are TRBV7-2 and TRBJ2-7; 8 bases fit TRBD2. V gave up 5 bases and J gave up 2 bases; unmatched junction bases: 5. Per germline, CDR1 SGHTA and CDR2 FQGNSA. This CDR3 spans 14 amino acids. CDR3 DNA, as far as it was read: TGTGCCAGCAGCATCAGCGGGGGAGCCTACGAG. It codes for CASSISGGAYE. The full CDR3 protein is CASSISGGAYEQYF.

Concerning this clone itself: Coverage ceases 3 residues before the CDR3 finishes, and the germline J gene fills in the end. The chain joins TRBV30 to TRBJ1-3; D remains unclear. V was trimmed by 2 bases and J by 0 bases, leaving 17 bases between them. There are 17 residues in the CDR3. The germline gives CDR1 GTSNPN, CDR2 SVGIG (reference sequence). CDR3 in amino acids: CAWSQIGVQYSGNTIYF. The sequenced part of the CDR3 DNA is TGTGCCTGGAGTCAAATAGGAGTACAGTACTCTGGAAACACC.

This clone was seen only a few times. The sequenced fragment ends 3 residues before the CDR3 boundary, so the rest is inferred from the germline J gene. The V gene is TRBV2, the J gene TRBJ1-5, with 8 bases identical to TRBD1. The ends lost 4 bases at V and 6 bases at J; junction bases unmatched: 5. Germline V gene sequence: CDR1 SNHLY, CDR2 FYNNEI. This CDR3 has 14 residues. This chain's CDR3 is CASSAGGAGQPQHF. The CDR3 bases that were read are TGTGCCAGCAGTGCAGGGGGCGCAGGTCAGCCC.

On this clone itself: The read ends 3 residues shy of where the CDR3 ends; the end is completed using the germline J gene. V and J are TRBV7-8 and TRBJ2-7; the D is unclear. The ends were cut back, 1 base at V and 2 bases at J, with 15 bases in the middle. Germline lookup yields CDR1 SGHVS and CDR2 FQNEAQ. The CDR3 is made up of 16 amino acids. The CDR3: CASSLVAVAKAYEQYF. The sequenced part of the CDR3 DNA is TGTGCCAGCAGCTTAGTGGCTGTCGCAAAAGCCTACGAG. Supplemented by reference TRBV7-8 and TRBJ2-7, the full variable domain reads GAGVSQSPRYKVAKRGQDVALRCDPISGHVSLFWYQQALGQGPEFLTYFQNEAQLDKSGLPSDRFFAERPEGSVSTLKIQRTQQEDSAVYLCASSLVAVAKAYEQYFGPGTRLTVT.